The 18 T cell receptor beta chains below come from one sample, sequenced in a study of neurological immune-mediated disorders. TCRdb re-derived calls from the 5' RACE reads in MiXCR, one entry per CDR3 protein. The sample shows more than 40,000 distinct CDR3 sequences, around 2% of them seen only once. The sequenced sample consisted of PBMCs. The receptors were sampled from a woman aged 40 to 49 with multiple sclerosis.

This clonotype was seen at least ten times. V and J are TRBV11-2 and TRBJ2-4, with TRBD2 matching 14 bases. The CDR3 is 18 residues long. V gave up 5 bases and J gave up 0 bases; unmatched junction bases: 6. Germline loops: CDR1 SGHAT, CDR2 FQNNGV. As DNA, the CDR3 is TGTGCCAGCAGCCCGGGACTAGCGGGGGCCATAGCCAAAAACATTCAGTACTTC. Encoded protein: CASSPGLAGAIAKNIQYF.

This clonotype was seen many times. The CDR3 sequence is CASSFAQLYGYTF. CDR3 bases: TGTGCCAGCAGCTTTGCCCAGCTCTATGGCTACACCTTC. The chain links TRBV7-9 to TRBJ1-2; D call uncertain. V was pared by 3 bases and J by 4 bases, with 9 bases between. There are 13 residues in the CDR3. CDR1 and CDR2 from the germline V gene are SEHNR and FQNEAQ (reference sequence).

This clonotype was counted ten times or more. V is TRBV5-1 and J is TRBJ1-1; D ambiguous. With 2 bases removed from V and 0 bases from J, the gap between germline ends came to 11 bases. The germline gives CDR1 SGHRS, CDR2 YFSETQ. The CDR3 is 15 amino acids. The CDR3 spells CASSFIGPMNTEAFF. Written as DNA, the CDR3 is TGCGCCAGCAGCTTTATAGGGCCCATGAACACTGAAGCTTTCTTT.

This clonotype was counted ten times or more. The chain uses TRBV5-1 and TRBJ2-7; maybe TRBD2 (5 bases). CDR3 length equals 14 residues. Germline lookup yields CDR1 SGHRS and CDR2 YFSETQ. V was trimmed by 0 bases and J by 3 bases, leaving 10 bases between them. The chain's CDR3 is CASSLVSRDYEQYF. The CDR3 DNA follows: TGCGCCAGCAGCTTGGTGTCGAGGGACTACGAGCAGTACTTC.

The table lists this clonotype with many counts. The chain recombines TRBV7-9 with TRBJ1-1; 7 bases agree with TRBD1. V lost 1 base to trimming and J lost 1 base; unmatched junction nucleotides: 0. CDR1 SEHNR and CDR2 FQNEAQ come from the germline V gene (reference sequence). CDR3 size: 14 residues. CDR3 sequence: CASSLGTGNTEAFF. DNA for the CDR3: TGTGCCAGCAGCTTAGGGACAGGGAACACTGAAGCTTTCTTT.

This clonotype was seen many times. The chain couples TRBV29-1 to TRBJ2-1, with a tentative D call TRBD1 (6 bases). V was trimmed by 3 bases and J by 9 bases, leaving 15 bases between them. Germline values: CDR1 SQVTM, CDR2 ANQGSEA. There are 13 residues in the CDR3. The CDR3 loop reads CSVDPLQGAEQFF. The CDR3 nucleotides are TGCAGCGTTGACCCCTTACAGGGCGCTGAGCAGTTCTTC.

This clonotype was observed many times. The genes are TRBV3-1 and TRBJ1-4; no firm D call. V was clipped by 8 bases and J by 8 bases, with 15 bases between them. This CDR3 is built from 13 residues. The germline V gene encodes CDR1 LGHDT and CDR2 YNNKEL (reference sequence). CDR3 in DNA: TGTGCCAGCCCGGAGTGGTCAGGCGAAAAACTGTTTTTT. Protein product: CASPEWSGEKLFF. Full variable domain (missing parts from reference TRBV3-1 and TRBJ1-4): DTAVSQTPKYLVTQMGNDKSIKCEQNLGHDTMYWYKQDSKKFLKIMFSYNNKELIINETVPNRFSPKSPDKAHLNLHINSLELGDSAVYFCASPEWSGEKLFFGSGTQLSVL.

This clonotype occurred many times. The gene calls are TRBV25-1 and TRBJ2-1, with a tentative D call TRBD2 (6 bases). Trimming cost V 4 bases and J 5 bases, with 6 bases left between them. Germline V CDR1 and CDR2: MGHDK, SYGVNS. The CDR3 sequence is 12 residues long. Here the CDR3 reads CASSGLDNEQFF. Written as DNA, the CDR3 is TGTGCCAGCAGTGGACTAGACAATGAGCAGTTCTTC.

This clonotype was seen at least ten times. CDR3 nucleotide sequence: TGTGCCAGCAGCTTGAACAGCTACAATGAGCAGTTCTTC. This codes for CASSLNSYNEQFF. The chain carries TRBV5-5 and TRBJ2-1; no firm D call. Looked up from germline, CDR1 is SGHKS and CDR2 is YYEKEE (reference sequence). The CDR3 sequence is 13 residues long. The ends were cut back, 1 base at V and 3 bases at J, with 5 bases in the middle.

The chain has TRBV7-6 and TRBJ2-3; D remains ambiguous. Germline CDR1 is SGHVS and CDR2 is FNYEAQ. The length of the CDR3 is 15 residues. Between the trimmed V and J ends, which lost 1 base and 0 bases, there was a span of 8 bases. Here the CDR3 reads CASSLGPASTDTQYF. CDR3 coding DNA: TGTGCCAGCAGCTTAGGGCCCGCGAGCACAGATACGCAGTATTTT.

This clonotype was found many times. V gene TRBV20-1 combines with J gene TRBJ1-2; 7 bases fit TRBD1. The length of the CDR3 is 12 residues. The germline V gene has CDR1 DFQATT and CDR2 SNEGSKA (reference sequence). V gave up 3 bases and J gave up 8 bases; unmatched junction bases: 6. The CDR3 DNA reads as TGCAGTGCTAGGGTGGCAGGGGGAGGCTACACCTTC. As protein: CSARVAGGGYTF.

This clonotype was seen many times. The chain is built from TRBV20-1 and TRBJ1-2; D unresolved. Between the trimmed V and J ends, which lost 1 base and 7 bases, there was a span of 7 bases. CDR3 length: 11 residues. Per germline, CDR1 DFQATT and CDR2 SNEGSKA (reference sequence). The DNA of the CDR3 is TGCAGTGCTAGAGTTGGGTCTGGCTACACCTTC. Translating gives CSARVGSGYTF.

This clonotype was recorded many times. The rearrangement joins TRBV18 to TRBJ1-1, with D uncertain. The germline CDR1 and CDR2 sequences are KGHSH and LQKENI. The ends were cut back, 4 bases at V and 7 bases at J, with 13 bases in the middle. This CDR3 comprises 13 residues. This CDR3 is CASSLEGIGEAFF. The CDR3 DNA follows: TGTGCCAGCTCACTTGAAGGGATAGGTGAAGCTTTCTTT.

This clonotype was picked up many times. This chain joins TRBV20-1 and TRBJ2-1; D is perhaps TRBD1 or TRBD2 (5 bases each). Germline V gene sequence: CDR1 DFQATT, CDR2 SNEGSKA (reference sequence). The CDR3 is 14 amino acids. V was shortened by 6 bases and J by 1 base, with 13 bases between the two germline ends. The CDR3 region has the DNA TGCAGTGCCAAGGGACCGCTGTCCTACAATGAGCAGTTCTTC. Translated: CSAKGPLSYNEQFF.

This clonotype was counted ten times or more. The rearrangement joins TRBV6-5 to TRBJ2-2; D remains ambiguous. Per germline, CDR1 MNHEY and CDR2 SVGAGI. V was pared by 2 bases and J by 1 base, with 5 bases between. There are 14 residues in the CDR3. In DNA form, the CDR3 reads TGTGCCAGCAGTTACACTTGGAACACCGGGGAGCTGTTTTTT. Amino acids: CASSYTWNTGELFF.

Ten or more counts support this clonotype. The rearrangement links TRBV7-2 to TRBJ2-1; 11 nucleotides agree with TRBD2. The CDR3 spans 16 residues. Germline V gene sequence: CDR1 SGHTA, CDR2 FQGNSA. The V segment lost 0 bases and the J segment 7 bases; nucleotides outside the gene matches: 5. In nucleotides, the CDR3 is TGTGCCAGCAGCTTAGCAATTAGCGGGGGGGTAAATGAGCAGTTCTTC. It translates to CASSLAISGGVNEQFF.

This clonotype was observed many times. This chain connects TRBV6-5 to TRBJ2-1; the match to TRBD2 covers 8 bases. The CDR3 sequence is 15 residues long. Germline CDR1 MNHEY, CDR2 SVGAGI. V lost 4 bases and J lost 10; bases outside the gene matches: 12. The CDR3 DNA is TGTGCCAGCAGTTCCCTCGGGGCGGGGGGAGGAGAGCAGTTCTTC. Amino acids: CASSSLGAGGGEQFF.

This clonotype was seen at least ten times. The V and J genes are TRBV7-2 and TRBJ2-7, with unresolved D. V lost 2 bases and J 4 bases, leaving 3 bases between the germline ends. The CDR3 contains 11 residues. Germline V gene lookup returns CDR1 SGHTA and CDR2 FQGNSA. This chain's CDR3 is CASSLWYEQYF. The CDR3, as DNA: TGTGCCAGCAGCTTATGGTACGAGCAGTACTTC.